The source of this T cell receptor (beta chain) is a study of cytomegalovirus exposure and HLA in healthy donors. Findings and limits, study-wide: Some V segments, including TRBV6-2 and TRBV6-3, were excluded as indistinguishable. Altogether, some 160 TCR beta chains were recorded as cytomegalovirus-associated. Presence/absence comparisons presumed near-even sequencing depth among donors.

This CDR3 is 13 amino acids long. Trimming at V came to 5 bases and at J to 4 bases, leaving 2 bases not matched to a gene. Germline assignment: CDR1 SGHAT and CDR2 FQNNGV. Researchers ran the PCR with 60 Vbeta and 13 Jbeta primers. The data were produced by immunoSEQ multiplex PCR, yet TCRdb's version contains in-frame clones alone and is incomplete. The data contain 230,000 or so clones, 80% to 95% of them singletons. As concerns this clone: Its antigen is unidentified.

The sample comprised PBMCs. This rearrangement joins TRBV11-2 to TRBJ2-5; 9 bases agree with TRBD1. The source of this sequence is a girl aged 2 to 9 in good health and CMV-seronegative. The CDR3 DNA reads as TGTGCCAGCAGCATGGACAGGGGAGAGACCCAGTACTTC. As protein: CASSMDRGETQYF.